This TCR beta chain was identified during a study of shared clonotypes between healthy human individuals. CDR1 and CDR2 (germline): SNHLY, FYNNEI. This CDR3 spans 14 amino acids. The V end was cut by 7 bases, the J end by 6 bases, with 18 bases between. This clone turned up a few times. Its antigen is as yet unknown. General study findings and limits: Sharing across four donors was highest in naive CD4 (roughly 5%) and lowest in memory CD8 (roughly 0.4%).

Across several immunoSEQ plates, the genomic DNA of each subset was split evenly. Some clones are missing from TCRdb's copy, which holds only in-frame ones; the method was immunoSEQ multiplex PCR. The sample contains roughly 2 million clones, almost 96% of which appear only once. The sequence was obtained from a man between 18 and 29 years old in good health. The chain carries TRBV2 and TRBJ1-1; D not resolved. The sequencing sample was made of naive CD4+ T cells sorted from blood. Subset described: CD45RA+ positively selected. This CDR3 reads CASTLSQIRAEAFF. CDR3 coding DNA: TGTGCCAGCACGTTGTCGCAGATTAGAGCTGAAGCTTTCTTT.